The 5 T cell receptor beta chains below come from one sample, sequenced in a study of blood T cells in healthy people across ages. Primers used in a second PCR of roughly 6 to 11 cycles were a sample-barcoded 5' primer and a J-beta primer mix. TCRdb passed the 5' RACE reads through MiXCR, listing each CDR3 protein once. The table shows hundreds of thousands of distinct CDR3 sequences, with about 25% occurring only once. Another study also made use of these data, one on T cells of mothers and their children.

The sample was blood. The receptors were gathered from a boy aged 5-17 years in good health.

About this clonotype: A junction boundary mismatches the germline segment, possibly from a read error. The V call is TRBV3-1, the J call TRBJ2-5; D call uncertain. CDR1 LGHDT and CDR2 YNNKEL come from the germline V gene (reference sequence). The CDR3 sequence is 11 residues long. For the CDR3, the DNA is TGTGCCAGCAGCCAGGAGTATGAGCAGTCCTTC. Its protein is CASSQEYEQSF.

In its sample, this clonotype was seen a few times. In DNA form, the CDR3 reads TGCGCCAGCAGCCAAGAGGAAGCCAGGGGCCCAGAAAAACTGTTTTTT. It is translated as CASSQEEARGPEKLFF. This rearrangement joins TRBV4-1 to TRBJ1-4; weak D call: TRBD1 (6 bases). V lost 0 bases and J lost 8, with 16 bases in between. CDR1 is MGHRA, CDR2 YSYEKL, per germline. This CDR3 has 16 amino acids.

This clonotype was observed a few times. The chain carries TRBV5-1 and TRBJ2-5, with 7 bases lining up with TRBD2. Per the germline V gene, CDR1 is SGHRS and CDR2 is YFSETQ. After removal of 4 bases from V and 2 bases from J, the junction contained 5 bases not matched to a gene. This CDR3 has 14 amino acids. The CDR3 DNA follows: TGCGCCAGCAGCGAGACTAGCCGACAAGAGACCCAGTACTTC. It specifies CASSETSRQETQYF.

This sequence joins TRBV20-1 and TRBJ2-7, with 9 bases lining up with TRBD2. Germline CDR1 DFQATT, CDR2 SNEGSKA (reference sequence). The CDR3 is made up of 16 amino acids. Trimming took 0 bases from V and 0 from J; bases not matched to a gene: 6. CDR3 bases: TGCAGTGCTAGAGATGCGGGAGGGCCTACCTCCTACGAGCAGTACTTC. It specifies CSARDAGGPTSYEQYF.

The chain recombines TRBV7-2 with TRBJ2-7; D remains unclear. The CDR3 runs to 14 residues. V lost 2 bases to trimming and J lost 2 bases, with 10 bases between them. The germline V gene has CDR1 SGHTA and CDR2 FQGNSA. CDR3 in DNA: TGTGCCAGCAGCTTAAAACATGCTACCTACGAGCAGTACTTC. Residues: CASSLKHATYEQYF.